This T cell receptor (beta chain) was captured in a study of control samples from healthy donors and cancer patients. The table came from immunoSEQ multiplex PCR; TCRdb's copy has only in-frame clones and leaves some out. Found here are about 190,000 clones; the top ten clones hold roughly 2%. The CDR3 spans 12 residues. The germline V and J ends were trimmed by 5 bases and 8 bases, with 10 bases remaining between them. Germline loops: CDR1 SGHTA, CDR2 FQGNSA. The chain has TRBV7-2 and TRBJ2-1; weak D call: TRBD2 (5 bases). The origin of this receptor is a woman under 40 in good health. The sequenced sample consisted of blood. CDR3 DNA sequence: TGTGCCAGCAGCGCGCGGGTCGATGAGCAGTTCTTC. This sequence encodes CASSARVDEQFF.